The 17 T cell receptor beta chains below were found in one sample sequenced in a study of regulatory T cells in long-lasting Graves disease. Arm-PCR of CDR3 regions with iRepertoire HTBI primers generated TCR beta libraries. A single record per CDR3 protein comes from TCRdb applying MiXCR to the multiplex PCR reads. The repertoire holds around 250,000 distinct CDR3 sequences, with 15% to 20% as singletons. Time point reported: newly diagnosed GD, antithyroid drugs for less than 3 months. From PBMCs, RNA was extracted and then used to make the TCR library. The same data also contributed to another study, on T cells in Graves' hyperthyroidism and ophthalmopathy.

Sequenced here: peripheral blood mononuclear cells (PBMCs), sampled at new diagnosis, from a patient treated with antithyroid drugs. The source of these receptors is a woman in her twenties or thirties with Graves disease.

This clonotype was seen many times. The CDR3 DNA is TGTGCCAGCAGCCTATACAGGGGAAGAAAAGGAAACACCATATATTTT. It encodes CASSLYRGRKGNTIYF. The chain uses TRBV3-1 and TRBJ1-3, with 7 positions matching TRBD1. Losses at the gene ends were 4 bases for V and 4 bases for J; bases not matched to a gene: 10. Germline CDR1 and CDR2: LGHDT and YNNKEL (reference sequence). This CDR3 has 16 amino acids.

Worth noting for this clonotype: It differs at one base from a far larger clone, so likely a read error. The V and J genes are TRBV11-2 and TRBJ2-3, with 9 bases that match TRBD1. The DNA end is more similar to TRBJ2-1, so the J call may be wrong. CDR3 size: 17 residues. The germline gives CDR1 SGHAT, CDR2 FQNNGV. The CDR3 region has the DNA TGTGCCAGCAGCCCACTAAACAGGGGGCGCAGCCCCTACGAGCAGTTCTTC. The encoded protein is CASSPLNRGRSPYEQFF.

A few counts support this clonotype. V usage is TRBV6-2 or TRBV6-3 and J usage is TRBJ2-3, with D tentatively TRBD2 (7 bases). CDR1 and CDR2 (germline): MNHEY, SVGEGT. The V gene lost 6 bases and the J gene lost 6 bases, with 13 bases spanning the gap. This CDR3 spans 13 amino acids. The CDR3: CASRGGAGDTQYF. CDR3 in DNA: TGTGCCAGCAGGGGGGGGGCCGGCGATACGCAGTATTTT.

This clonotype was observed many times. The J gene is TRBJ1-2, the V gene TRBV12-3 or TRBV12-4; 7 nucleotides align to TRBD1. The junction had 12 bases not matched to a gene; V was cut back by 6 bases and J by 8 bases. The CDR3 covers 14 residues. CDR3 amino acids: CASRYTGVKGGYTF. As DNA, the CDR3 is TGTGCCAGCAGGTACACAGGGGTTAAGGGCGGCTACACCTTC.

V gene TRBV11-3 combines with J gene TRBJ2-1; a possible D gene is TRBD1 (6 bases). The J call may be wrong; the DNA end is better matched by TRBJ2-5. The length of the CDR3 is 17 residues. Looked up from germline, CDR1 is SGHNT and CDR2 is YENEEA. The CDR3 region is CASSLRQGRGMQETQYF. The CDR3 region has the DNA TGTGCCAGCAGCTTAAGGCAGGGGAGAGGGATGCAAGAGACCCAGTACTTC.

This clonotype was seen at least ten times. This may be a read error, as it is one base from a much larger clone. The rearrangement joins TRBV28 to TRBJ1-4; D uncertain. Trimming removed 2 bases at V and 2 bases at J, with 6 bases between. The CDR3 is made up of 14 amino acids. Germline V gene lookup returns CDR1 MDHEN and CDR2 SYDVKM. CDR3 loop: CASSLAGTNEKLFF. CDR3 bases: TGTGCCAGCAGTTTAGCGGGGACTAATGAAAAACTGTTTTTT.

This clonotype was seen many times. V usage is TRBV5-1 and J usage is TRBJ2-1; 9 positions agree with TRBD2. CDR1 and CDR2 from the germline V gene are SGHRS and YFSETQ. The ends lost 3 bases at V and 6 bases at J; junction bases unmatched: 4. This CDR3 is 14 amino acids long. CDR3 nucleotide sequence: TGCGCCAGCAGCTGGGCGGGGGGGGTCAATGAGCAGTTCTTC. This encodes CASSWAGGVNEQFF.

Details on this clonotype: A far larger clone differs by one base, so this is likely a read error. The CDR3, as DNA: TGTGCCAGCAGCTTAACCGCCGGGGGGAGATCAGACAATGGGCAGTTCTTC. This codes for CASSLTAGGRSDNGQFF. The chain has TRBV7-2 and TRBJ2-1, with 7 bases matching TRBD2. The CDR3 is 17 amino acids. In germline, CDR1 is SGHTA, CDR2 FQGNSA. Complete variable domain (other parts from reference TRBV7-2 and TRBJ2-1): GAGVSQSPSNKVTEKGKDVELRCDPISGHTALYWYRQSLGQGLEFLIYFQGNSAPDKSGLPSDRFSAERTGGSVSTLTIQRTQQEDSAVYLCASSLTAGGRSDNGQFFGPGTRLTVL.

This clonotype was detected many times. The rearrangement joins TRBV7-2 to TRBJ2-4; weak D call: TRBD2 (5 bases). Trimming removed 4 bases at V and 6 bases at J, with 13 bases between. Germline loops: CDR1 SGHTA, CDR2 FQGNSA. This CDR3 region has 14 residues. The CDR3 loop is CASSSPSGTNIQYF. For the CDR3, the DNA is TGTGCCAGCAGCTCCCCGTCGGGAACAAACATTCAGTACTTC.

This clonotype has ten or more counts. The V call is TRBV12-5, the J call TRBJ2-3; possibly TRBD1 or TRBD2 for D (5 bases each). Per the germline V gene, CDR1 is LGHNT and CDR2 is FRNRAP. V lost 7 bases to trimming and J lost 4 bases, with 15 bases between them. This CDR3 region has 14 residues. DNA of the CDR3: TGTGCTAGTGCCGCCCTCCAGGGACCAGATACGCAGTATTTT. Protein product: CASAALQGPDTQYF. Complete variable domain (other parts from reference TRBV12-5 and TRBJ2-3): DARVTQTPRHKVTEMGQEVTMRCQPILGHNTVFWYRQTMMQGLELLAYFRNRAPLDDSGMPKDRFSAEMPDATLATLKIQPSEPRDSAVYFCASAALQGPDTQYFGPGTRLTVL.

This chain connects TRBV12-3 or TRBV12-4 to TRBJ1-5; 7 bases match TRBD1. CDR3 length: 14 amino acids. V shed 3 bases, J shed 6 bases, and the junction held 5 bases outside the gene matches. The CDR3 protein is CASSFDREGQPQHF. Here the CDR3 DNA reads TGTGCCAGCAGTTTTGACAGGGAAGGTCAGCCCCAGCATTTT.

This clonotype was seen ten or more times. The CDR3 coding sequence is TGCGCCAGCACGGCGCGAGTGAGCACAGATACGCAGTATTTT. As protein: CASTARVSTDTQYF. V and J are TRBV5-1 and TRBJ2-3, with no clear D. Trimming took 6 bases from V and 0 from J, leaving 11 bases between them. CDR3 size: 14 residues. Germline V gene sequence: CDR1 SGHRS, CDR2 YFSETQ.

This clonotype was detected many times. The rearrangement links TRBV24-1 to TRBJ1-1; a possible D gene is TRBD1 (5 bases). CDR1 and CDR2 (germline): KGHDR, SFDVKD. The CDR3 is 12 residues long. Between the trimmed V and J ends, which lost 9 bases and 1 base, there was a span of 8 bases. The CDR3 is CATSTGNTEAFF. In DNA form, the CDR3 reads TGTGCCACCTCAACAGGGAACACTGAAGCTTTCTTT.

A few counts support this clonotype. The chain recombines TRBV7-9 with TRBJ2-1, with 12 bases aligning to TRBD2. The CDR3 runs to 17 residues. Germline V lookup: CDR1 SEHNR, CDR2 FQNEAQ (reference sequence). Germline trimming cut 5 bases from V and 6 bases from J; bases unmatched to any gene: 11. CDR3 bases: TGTGCCAGCAGCCCCCGGACTAGCGGGGTAACTTTCAATGAGCAGTTCTTC. Its translation is CASSPRTSGVTFNEQFF.

Ten or more counts support this clonotype. The CDR3 bases are TGTGCCAGCAGCTTAGGAGATGAGGAAAGTAGGTATGGCTACACCTTC. Protein product: CASSLGDEESRYGYTF. The rearrangement joins TRBV13 to TRBJ1-2; no firm D call. This CDR3 spans 16 amino acids. The V end lost 0 bases, the J end lost 5 bases, and 16 bases lay between the germline ends. The germline V gene encodes CDR1 PRHDT and CDR2 FYEKMQ (reference sequence).

The table lists this clonotype with many counts. The chain couples TRBV6-1 to TRBJ2-1; 9 nucleotides line up with TRBD1. The CDR3 loop spans 15 amino acids. V lost 6 bases to trimming and J lost 6 bases; unmatched junction nucleotides: 9. Looked up from germline, CDR1 is MNHNS and CDR2 is SASEGT. This chain's CDR3 is CASSQTGGVANEQFF. In DNA form, the CDR3 reads TGTGCCAGCAGCCAAACAGGGGGCGTCGCCAATGAGCAGTTCTTC.

This clonotype was seen ten or more times. CDR3 in DNA: TGCAGTGCTGTGGTAGGGGAGGGCAATCAGCCCCAGCATTTT. Translating gives CSAVVGEGNQPQHF. The chain employs TRBV20-1 and TRBJ1-5; tentatively, D is TRBD1 (5 bases). Between the trimmed V and J ends, which lost 5 bases and 2 bases, there was a span of 13 bases. The CDR3 extends over 14 amino acids. The germline V gene encodes CDR1 DFQATT and CDR2 SNEGSKA (reference sequence).